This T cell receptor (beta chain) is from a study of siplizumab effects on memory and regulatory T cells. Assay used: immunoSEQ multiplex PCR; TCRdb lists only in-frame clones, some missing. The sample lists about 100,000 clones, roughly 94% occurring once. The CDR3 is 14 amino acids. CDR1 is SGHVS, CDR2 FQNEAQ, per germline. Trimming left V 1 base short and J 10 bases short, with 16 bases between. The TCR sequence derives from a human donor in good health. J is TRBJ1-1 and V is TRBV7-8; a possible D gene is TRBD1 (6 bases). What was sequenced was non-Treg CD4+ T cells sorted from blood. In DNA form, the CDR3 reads TGTGCCAGCAGCTTAGGATCGACAGGAGCAGGAGCTTTCTTT. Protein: CASSLGSTGAGAFF.